The rows below give T cell receptor beta chains drawn from one sample of a study of graft-versus-host responses after intestinal transplantation. Repertoires were generated with immunoSEQ multiplex PCR, while TCRdb's copy carries only in-frame clones and drops some. This table has some 64,000 clones, 90% appearing once. These receptors lack a known antigen. The material sequenced was unstimulated CD8+ T cells sorted from spleen or lymph node cells, taken before transplant. Receptor source: a human donor who was the organ donor for an intestinal transplant. CDR3s leave out the opening cysteine and the closing phenylalanine or tryptophan. A D gene is named only where the DNA matches it firmly.

v_gene,d_gene,CDR3aa
TRBV29-1,.,SVGVLLAWEATDAQY
TRBV6-5,TRBD1,AVSHRGEAGNTIY
TRBV9,TRBD2,ASSVEGQAGGDEQF
TRBV7-6,.,ASSLERGDEQY
TRBV5-1,TRBD2,ASSLGLGREQETQY
TRBV5-5,TRBD1,ASSSDRGEQY
TRBV19,.,ASSMWGSLATNEQF
TRBV5-4,TRBD2,ASSYPGLADTDTQY
TRBV19,TRBD2,ASRPGLAGSEQF
TRBV9,TRBD2,ASSQREGVRGGTTGELF
TRBV19,.,ASSILGQRDTEAF
TRBV4-1,TRBD2,ASSQDVGLAGVSTQY
TRBV9,.,ASSVEGTGQDGYT
TRBV9,TRBD2,ASSVGGTSANEQY
TRBV9,TRBD2,ASSGTSGESTDTQY
TRBV4-1,.,ASSQVGGANVLT
TRBV6-6,TRBD2,ASSYVASGYEQY
TRBV4-2,.,ASSQEGDNEQF
TRBV19,.,ASSITAGNTEAF
TRBV27,TRBD1,ASRQGNSYEQY
TRBV28,TRBD1,ASSSRDRAARGPGEQY
TRBV28,TRBD2,ASSYPPGTIQEQF
TRBV27,.,ASSLFPPPDSYNEQF
TRBV4-2,TRBD2,ASSQEAGGPDTQY
TRBV14,TRBD1,ASSPTGVSQY
TRBV9,.,ASSSSAEEQY
TRBV18,.,ARPLGRNSTDTQY
TRBV4-3,TRBD1,ASSQQLGTGSTGELF
TRBV21-1,.,ASSRDREADTQY
TRBV10-2,TRBD1,VSTEGTGEVNQPQH
TRBV28,.,ASSWGDEQF
TRBV19,TRBD1,ASSIDKGARDGYT
TRBV11-2,.,ASSSQGNTEAF
TRBV4-1,.,ASSHETPGTFSGNTIY
TRBV9,.,ASSLPYSGPSTDTQY